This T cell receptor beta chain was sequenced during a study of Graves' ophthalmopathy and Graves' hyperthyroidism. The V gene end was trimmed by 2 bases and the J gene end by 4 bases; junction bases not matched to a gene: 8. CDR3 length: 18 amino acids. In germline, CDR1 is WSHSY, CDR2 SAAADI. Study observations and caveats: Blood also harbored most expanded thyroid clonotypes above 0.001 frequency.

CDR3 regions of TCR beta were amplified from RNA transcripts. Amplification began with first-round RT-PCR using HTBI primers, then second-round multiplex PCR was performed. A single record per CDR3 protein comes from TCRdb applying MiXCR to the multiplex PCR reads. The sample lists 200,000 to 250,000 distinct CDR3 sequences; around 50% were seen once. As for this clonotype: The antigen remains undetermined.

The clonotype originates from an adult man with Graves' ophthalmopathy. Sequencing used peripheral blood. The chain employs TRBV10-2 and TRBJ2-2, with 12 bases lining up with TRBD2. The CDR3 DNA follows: TGCGCCAGCAGTGAGCCCTTAAGACTAGCGGGAGCCACCGGGGAGCTGTTTTTT. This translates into CASSEPLRLAGATGELFF.